Included here is one T cell receptor (beta chain) sequence, with context. These data are taken from a study of blood T cell repertoires in COVID-19. Recruits, aged about 18 to 100 years, lived in 20 to 30 US areas. Recovered status in Cohort 3 required two negative PCRs, clearance, or symptom resolution. The method was immunoSEQ multiplex PCR; TCRdb's version includes in-frame clones alone and lacks a portion of them. The data hold about 270,000 clones, with approximately 90% observed a single time. The CDR3 length is 18 residues. The junction had 9 bases not matched to a gene; V was cut back by 4 bases and J by 4 bases. Germline lookup yields CDR1 SGHKS and CDR2 YYEKEE (reference sequence).

The chain couples TRBV5-5 to TRBJ2-3; 16 positions agree with TRBD2. This TCR came from a young woman who had recovered from COVID-19. The source material was PBMCs or T cells enriched from blood (not recorded which). The DNA of the CDR3 is TGTGCCAGCAGCCGAGGGACTAGCGGGGGGGCCGGCGCAGATACGCAGTATTTT. Encoded protein: CASSRGTSGGAGADTQYF.